This TCR beta chain was sequenced for a study of cytomegalovirus exposure and HLA in healthy donors. Looking at the study overall: Drawn from HLA-typed donors, approximately 85 million unique TCRs were held in an early data release. General study points: Information on immune exposure was restricted to one variable (CMV serostatus).

Both 60 Vbeta primers and 13 Jbeta primers went into the PCR. Libraries were prepared by immunoSEQ multiplex PCR; TCRdb keeps only in-frame clonotypes and omits some of them. Across 100,000 to 150,000 clones, the top ten clones capture approximately 0.99% of the sample. Turning to this clone: Its antigen is unknown.

The clonotype originates from a man aged 18-30 years in good health and CMV-seronegative. Sequencing used PBMCs.

The DNA for the CDR3 is TGTGCCAGCAGTGATTTGGGACAGTACTCCTACAATGAGCAGTTCTTC. This encodes CASSDLGQYSYNEQFF. V is TRBV6-1 and J is TRBJ2-1; 7 bases fit TRBD1. Unmatched junction bases numbered 5, after V lost 3 bases and J lost 0 bases. The germline V gene has CDR1 MNHNS and CDR2 SASEGT. CDR3 size: 16 residues.